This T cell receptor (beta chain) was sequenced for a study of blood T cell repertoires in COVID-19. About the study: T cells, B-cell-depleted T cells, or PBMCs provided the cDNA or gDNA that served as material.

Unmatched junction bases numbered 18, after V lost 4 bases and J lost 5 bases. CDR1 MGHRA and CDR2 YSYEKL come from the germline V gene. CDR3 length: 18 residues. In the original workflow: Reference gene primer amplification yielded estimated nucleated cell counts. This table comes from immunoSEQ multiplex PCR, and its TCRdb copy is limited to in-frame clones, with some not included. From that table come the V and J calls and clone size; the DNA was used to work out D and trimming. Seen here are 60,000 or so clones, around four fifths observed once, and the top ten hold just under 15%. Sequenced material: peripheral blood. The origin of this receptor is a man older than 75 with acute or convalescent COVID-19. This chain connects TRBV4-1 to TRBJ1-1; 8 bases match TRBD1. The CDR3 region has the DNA TGCGCCAGCAGCCCAGTCTTGGAGCATCCCAGGGGGCGAACTGAAGCTTTCTTT. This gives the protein CASSPVLEHPRGRTEAFF.